The sequence of this TCR beta chain was determined in a study of cytomegalovirus exposure and HLA in healthy donors. General study findings and limits: The majority of TCR sequences were rare, yet some public TCRs appeared in many donors. It was approximately 170 TCR beta chains that were listed as cytomegalovirus-associated. In vitro checks showed that a few CMV-associated chains really do target CMV antigens.

Points on this clone: The target antigen is unknown.

The CDR3 has 13 amino acids. CDR1 and CDR2 (germline): PRHDT, FYEKMQ (reference sequence). Trimming took 5 bases from V and 3 from J, leaving 10 bases between them. The table came from immunoSEQ multiplex PCR; TCRdb's copy has only in-frame clones and leaves some out. The sample comprises 150,000 to 200,000 clones, approximately 88% of which are singletons, and roughly a tenth rests with the top ten. The chain employs TRBV13 and TRBJ1-1; D gene unclear. This receptor was identified in a man aged 25-40 years in good health and CMV-seropositive. Sequenced material: PBMCs. CDR3 nucleotides: TGTGCCAGCAGCCTGGCCGGGGACACTGAAGCTTTCTTT. It is translated as CASSLAGDTEAFF.